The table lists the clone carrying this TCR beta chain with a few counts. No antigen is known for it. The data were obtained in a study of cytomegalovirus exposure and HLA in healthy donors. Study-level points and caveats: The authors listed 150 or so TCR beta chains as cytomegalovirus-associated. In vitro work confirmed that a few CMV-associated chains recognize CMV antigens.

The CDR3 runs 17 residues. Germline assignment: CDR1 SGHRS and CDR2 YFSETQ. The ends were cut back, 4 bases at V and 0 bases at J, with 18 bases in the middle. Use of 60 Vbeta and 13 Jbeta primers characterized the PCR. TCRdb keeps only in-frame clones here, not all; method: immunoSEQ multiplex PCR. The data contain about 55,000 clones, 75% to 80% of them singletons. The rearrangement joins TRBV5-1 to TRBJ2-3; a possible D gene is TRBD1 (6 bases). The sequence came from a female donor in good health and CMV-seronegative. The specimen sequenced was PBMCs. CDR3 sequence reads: CASSTDRQDPSTDTQYF. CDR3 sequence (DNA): TGCGCCAGCAGCACGGACCGACAGGACCCTAGCACAGATACGCAGTATTTT.